This is a list of T cell receptor beta chains from one sample in a study of CD8 T cells in ankylosing spondylitis. TCRdb used MiXCR to reprocess the 5' RACE reads, holding one entry per CDR3 protein. The table records roughly 250,000 distinct CDR3 sequences, roughly 8.6% of them present only once. Sequencing used blood, either unsorted or a sorted T cell fraction (not recorded which). The receptors were gathered from a male donor with ankylosing spondylitis or in good health (not recorded which). Each CDR3 is given with its conserved first and last residue. Each record gives: D gene, V gene, clone size, J gene, CDR3 DNA, CDR3 protein. The D gene is left open where the match is weak. Expanded clones are given a class, and other clones once, few, many or no size at all.

d_gene: TRBD1; v_gene: TRBV12-3/TRBV12-4; abundance: many; j_gene: TRBJ2-5; CDR3nt: TGTGCCAGCAGTCCCCGGGACAGGACCCTCTCGTACCAAGAGACCCAGTACTTC; CDR3aa: CASSPRDRTLSYQETQYF
d_gene: TRBD1; v_gene: TRBV5-6; abundance: NA; j_gene: TRBJ2-1; CDR3nt: TGTGCCAGCAGCTTGGGGACAGGGGGCACCTACAATGAGCAGTTCTTC; CDR3aa: CASSLGTGGTYNEQFF
d_gene: NA; v_gene: TRBV12-3/TRBV12-4; abundance: NA; j_gene: TRBJ2-1; CDR3nt: TGTGCCAGCAACTGGGAAGGGGGCAATGAGCAGTTCTTC; CDR3aa: CASNWEGGNEQFF
d_gene: NA; v_gene: TRBV12-3/TRBV12-4; abundance: many; j_gene: TRBJ1-1; CDR3nt: TGTGCCAGCACCCCGTTTACAGAGAACACTGAAGCTTTCTTT; CDR3aa: CASTPFTENTEAFF
d_gene: NA; v_gene: TRBV24-1; abundance: few; j_gene: TRBJ1-1; CDR3nt: TGTGCCACCAGTGATGGTGGTAGTGGAACTGAAGCTTTCTTT; CDR3aa: CATSDGGSGTEAFF
d_gene: TRBD2; v_gene: TRBV7-2; abundance: few; j_gene: TRBJ2-1; CDR3nt: TGTGCCAGCAGCTTGGCGGGAGGGCCTGAAGAGCAGTTCTTC; CDR3aa: CASSLAGGPEEQFF
d_gene: NA; v_gene: TRBV5-1; abundance: many; j_gene: TRBJ2-3; CDR3nt: TGCGCCAGCAGCTTGGATACGTCAGATACGCAGTATTTT; CDR3aa: CASSLDTSDTQYF
d_gene: NA; v_gene: TRBV19; abundance: many; j_gene: TRBJ2-7; CDR3nt: TGTGCCAGTAGTGGACTTTTGAGGGGACAAACCTACGAGCAGTACTTC; CDR3aa: CASSGLLRGQTYEQYF
d_gene: TRBD2; v_gene: TRBV29-1; abundance: many; j_gene: TRBJ2-3; CDR3nt: TGCAGCGTTGCCACTAGCGGCAGCACAGATACGCAGTATTTT; CDR3aa: CSVATSGSTDTQYF
d_gene: NA; v_gene: TRBV20-1; abundance: many; j_gene: TRBJ2-7; CDR3nt: TGCAGTGCTAGTAGGCGGGACTCCTCCTACGAGCAGTACTTC; CDR3aa: CSASRRDSSYEQYF
d_gene: TRBD2; v_gene: TRBV12-3/TRBV12-4; abundance: many; j_gene: TRBJ2-1; CDR3nt: TGTGCCAGCAGTTTAGTAGGCGGGAGGGCAAACAATGAGCAGTTCTTC; CDR3aa: CASSLVGGRANNEQFF
d_gene: TRBD2; v_gene: TRBV7-2; abundance: NA; j_gene: TRBJ2-7; CDR3nt: TGTGCCAGCAGCATAGTAGCGGGAGTCGGCTACGAGCAGTACTTC; CDR3aa: CASSIVAGVGYEQYF
d_gene: NA; v_gene: TRBV11-2; abundance: many; j_gene: TRBJ2-1; CDR3nt: TGTGCCAGCAGCTTCGTTGAAGGGGAGCAGTTCTTC; CDR3aa: CASSFVEGEQFF
d_gene: NA; v_gene: TRBV20-1; abundance: many; j_gene: TRBJ2-5; CDR3nt: TGCAGTGCTAGAAAAGTTGCCCAAGAGACCCAGTACTTC; CDR3aa: CSARKVAQETQYF
d_gene: NA; v_gene: TRBV7-2; abundance: many; j_gene: TRBJ2-1; CDR3nt: TGTGCCAGCATGAGCGGCAACAATGAGCAGTTCTTC; CDR3aa: CASMSGNNEQFF
d_gene: TRBD1; v_gene: TRBV20-1; abundance: few; j_gene: TRBJ1-6; CDR3nt: TGCAGTGCTAGTGCGACAGGGGGAAATTCACCCCTCCACTTT; CDR3aa: CSASATGGNSPLHF
d_gene: NA; v_gene: TRBV5-1; abundance: many; j_gene: TRBJ2-5; CDR3nt: TGCGCCAGCAGCTTGTCGTGGGAAGAGACCCAGTACTTC; CDR3aa: CASSLSWEETQYF
d_gene: NA; v_gene: TRBV7-9; abundance: many; j_gene: TRBJ1-5; CDR3nt: TGTGCCAGCAGCTTAGCGTCGGGGGGAAGGCAGCCCCAGCATTTT; CDR3aa: CASSLASGGRQPQHF
d_gene: TRBD2; v_gene: TRBV20-1; abundance: many; j_gene: TRBJ2-3; CDR3nt: TGCAGTGCTGAGCGGGAGGGCCGCACAGATACGCAGTATTTT; CDR3aa: CSAEREGRTDTQYF
d_gene: TRBD1; v_gene: TRBV5-1; abundance: many; j_gene: TRBJ2-2; CDR3nt: TGCGCCAGCAGCTTCCCTGGGACAGTTTCCGGGGAGCTGTTTTTT; CDR3aa: CASSFPGTVSGELFF
d_gene: NA; v_gene: TRBV12-3/TRBV12-4; abundance: many; j_gene: TRBJ2-7; CDR3nt: TGTGCCAGCAGTCGGGGAGGGGGTGCCTACGAGCAGTACTTC; CDR3aa: CASSRGGGAYEQYF
d_gene: TRBD1; v_gene: TRBV4-3; abundance: many; j_gene: TRBJ2-7; CDR3nt: TGCGCCAGCAGCCCAGGGACAGGTTCGTCCTACGAGCAGTACTTC; CDR3aa: CASSPGTGSSYEQYF
d_gene: TRBD1; v_gene: TRBV5-6; abundance: NA; j_gene: TRBJ2-3; CDR3nt: TGTGCCAGCAGCCCGCCGAGGGGGCCAGATACGCAGTATTTT; CDR3aa: CASSPPRGPDTQYF
d_gene: TRBD1; v_gene: TRBV5-1; abundance: many; j_gene: TRBJ2-2; CDR3nt: TGCGCCAGCATGGGACAGGGGGAAACCGGGGAGCTGTTTTTT; CDR3aa: CASMGQGETGELFF
d_gene: NA; v_gene: TRBV7-2; abundance: many; j_gene: TRBJ1-5; CDR3nt: TGTGCCAGCAGCTTAGGGTCAGGGAGGGTCGATCAGCCCCAGCATTTT; CDR3aa: CASSLGSGRVDQPQHF
d_gene: NA; v_gene: TRBV7-8; abundance: NA; j_gene: TRBJ2-6; CDR3nt: TGTGCCAGCAGCTTAATAGGGGCCAACGTCCTGACTTTC; CDR3aa: CASSLIGANVLTF
d_gene: NA; v_gene: TRBV20-1; abundance: few; j_gene: TRBJ1-5; CDR3nt: TGCAGTGCTCTCATAGCACCTAGCGGGCCCCAGCATTTT; CDR3aa: CSALIAPSGPQHF
d_gene: NA; v_gene: TRBV20-1; abundance: many; j_gene: TRBJ1-1; CDR3nt: TGCAGTGCTAGGCGGGCCGGGAACACTGAAGCTTTCTTT; CDR3aa: CSARRAGNTEAFF
d_gene: NA; v_gene: TRBV6-2/TRBV6-3; abundance: medium-sized; j_gene: TRBJ2-2; CDR3nt: TGTGCCAGCAGCCAGGGAAACGGGGGCGATTGGAAGACCGGGGAGCTGTTTTTT; CDR3aa: CASSQGNGGDWKTGELFF
d_gene: TRBD2; v_gene: TRBV7-9; abundance: many; j_gene: TRBJ2-3; CDR3nt: TGTGCCAGCAGCTTTAGCGGGAGGGAAGATACGCAGTATTTT; CDR3aa: CASSFSGREDTQYF
d_gene: NA; v_gene: TRBV7-9; abundance: NA; j_gene: TRBJ1-4; CDR3nt: TGTGCCAGCGGGACCCTTAATGAAAAACTGTTTTTT; CDR3aa: CASGTLNEKLFF
d_gene: TRBD1; v_gene: TRBV19; abundance: many; j_gene: TRBJ2-2; CDR3nt: TGTGCCAGCACCGGGACAGTCAAGAACACCGGGGAGCTGTTTTTT; CDR3aa: CASTGTVKNTGELFF
d_gene: NA; v_gene: TRBV10-3; abundance: many; j_gene: TRBJ1-2; CDR3nt: TGTGCCATAGGAGGGACTAACTATGGCTACACCTTC; CDR3aa: CAIGGTNYGYTF
d_gene: TRBD1; v_gene: TRBV5-6; abundance: many; j_gene: TRBJ2-4; CDR3nt: TGTGCCAGCAGCACCTACCGACAGGGGCCCACCCCTTACTTC; CDR3aa: CASSTYRQGPTPYF
d_gene: NA; v_gene: TRBV20-1; abundance: few; j_gene: TRBJ1-2; CDR3nt: TGCAGTGCCGAAGACATCACAAATAACTATGGCTACACCTTC; CDR3aa: CSAEDITNNYGYTF
d_gene: NA; v_gene: TRBV6-6; abundance: many; j_gene: TRBJ2-7; CDR3nt: TGTGCCAGCAGTCCACAGGTCTACGAGCAGTACTTC; CDR3aa: CASSPQVYEQYF
d_gene: NA; v_gene: TRBV2; abundance: NA; j_gene: TRBJ1-5; CDR3nt: TGTGCCAGCAGTGAAGCGCCTGGGAGTCAGCCCCAGCATTTT; CDR3aa: CASSEAPGSQPQHF
d_gene: TRBD2; v_gene: TRBV20-1; abundance: few; j_gene: TRBJ2-7; CDR3nt: TGCAGTGCTAGGGGTAGCGGGACCTACGAGCAGTACTTC; CDR3aa: CSARGSGTYEQYF
d_gene: NA; v_gene: TRBV21-1; abundance: many; j_gene: TRBJ1-6; CDR3nt: TGTGCCAGCAGCAAAGGGAATTCACCCCTCCACTTT; CDR3aa: CASSKGNSPLHF
d_gene: NA; v_gene: TRBV9; abundance: many; j_gene: TRBJ2-1; CDR3nt: TGTGCCAGCAGCGTAGGGGTGGGGGGGCTCTACAATGAGCAGTTCTTC; CDR3aa: CASSVGVGGLYNEQFF
d_gene: NA; v_gene: TRBV12-3/TRBV12-4; abundance: few; j_gene: TRBJ1-5; CDR3nt: TGTGCCAGCATGAGGCCGGGGGGTCAGCCCCAGCATTTT; CDR3aa: CASMRPGGQPQHF
d_gene: NA; v_gene: TRBV7-2; abundance: many; j_gene: TRBJ2-1; CDR3nt: TGTGCCAGCAGCCCCACCCCCTCAGACAATGAGCAGTTCTTC; CDR3aa: CASSPTPSDNEQFF
d_gene: TRBD2; v_gene: TRBV2; abundance: many; j_gene: TRBJ2-7; CDR3nt: TGTGCCACCGAGCTAGCGGGAGGGACCTACGAGCAGTACTTC; CDR3aa: CATELAGGTYEQYF
d_gene: NA; v_gene: TRBV11-2; abundance: many; j_gene: TRBJ2-1; CDR3nt: TGTGCCAGCAGCCCCCGACTAAGCTCCTACAATGAGCAGTTCTTC; CDR3aa: CASSPRLSSYNEQFF
d_gene: TRBD2; v_gene: TRBV4-2; abundance: many; j_gene: TRBJ2-2; CDR3nt: TGTGCCAGCAGCTCAGGACTAGCGGGGTCGGCCGGGGAGCTGTTTTTT; CDR3aa: CASSSGLAGSAGELFF
d_gene: NA; v_gene: TRBV7-2; abundance: many; j_gene: TRBJ1-2; CDR3nt: TGTGCCAGCAGCCCCGGACGGGACTATGGCTACACCTTC; CDR3aa: CASSPGRDYGYTF
d_gene: TRBD1; v_gene: TRBV5-6; abundance: many; j_gene: TRBJ1-2; CDR3nt: TGTGCCAGCAGCCCACGAAATAGACAGGGCTATGGCTACACCTTC; CDR3aa: CASSPRNRQGYGYTF